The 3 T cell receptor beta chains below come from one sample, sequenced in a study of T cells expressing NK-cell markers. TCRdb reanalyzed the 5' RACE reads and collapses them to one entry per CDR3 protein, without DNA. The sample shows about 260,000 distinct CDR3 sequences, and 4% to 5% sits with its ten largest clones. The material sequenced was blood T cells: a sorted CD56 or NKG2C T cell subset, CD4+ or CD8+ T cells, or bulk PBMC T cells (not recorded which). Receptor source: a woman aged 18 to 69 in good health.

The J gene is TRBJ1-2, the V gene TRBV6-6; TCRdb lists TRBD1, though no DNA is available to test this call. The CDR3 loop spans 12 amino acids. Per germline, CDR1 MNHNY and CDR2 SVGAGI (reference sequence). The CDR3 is CASSSDSFGYTF.

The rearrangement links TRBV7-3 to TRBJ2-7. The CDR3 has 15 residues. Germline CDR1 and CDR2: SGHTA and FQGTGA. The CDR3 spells CASSLRAGASYEQYF.

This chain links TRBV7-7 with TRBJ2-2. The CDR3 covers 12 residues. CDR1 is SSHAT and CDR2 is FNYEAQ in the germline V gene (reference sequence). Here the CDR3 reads CASSPTGGELFF.